One and the same sample provided the 15 T cell receptor beta chains below, sequenced in a study of T-cell memory formation after mild COVID-19. TCRdb re-called the 5' RACE reads with MiXCR, one entry per CDR3 protein. The sample shows roughly 370,000 distinct CDR3 sequences, roughly 15% of them seen only once. Sequencing used PBMCs or a T cell subset sorted from them (not recorded which). Receptors originate from a man between 18 and 35 years old who had mild COVID-19 (a few samples of this study predate the infection). Cell type and time point are not known.

This clonotype came up many times. The chain joins TRBV5-1 to TRBJ1-1; 7 nucleotides align to TRBD1. This CDR3 is 14 amino acids long. J was trimmed by 1 base and V by 4 bases; bases with no gene match: 4. Germline V CDR1 and CDR2: SGHRS, YFSETQ. The CDR3 DNA follows: TGCGCCAGCAGCCCCGGGACAGAGAACACTGAAGCTTTCTTT. It is translated as CASSPGTENTEAFF.

Many counts were recorded for this clonotype. This chain joins TRBV7-2 and TRBJ1-5; a possible D gene is TRBD1 (6 bases). The germline V gene has CDR1 SGHTA and CDR2 FQGNSA. Trimming took off 3 bases at V and 1 base at J, with 16 bases between the two ends. The CDR3 consists of 17 residues. The DNA of the CDR3 is TGTGCCAGCAGCTTGTGGCACTCGGGACAAAGCAATCAGCCCCAGCATTTT. It translates to CASSLWHSGQSNQPQHF.

This clonotype was counted between two and nine times. The rearrangement uses TRBV6-6 and TRBJ1-1; D uncertain. Germline CDR1 and CDR2: MNHNY and SVGAGI (reference sequence). With 2 bases removed from V and 3 bases from J, the gap between germline ends came to 13 bases. The CDR3 has 15 residues. The CDR3 reads CASSYREGTDTEAFF. For the CDR3, the DNA is TGTGCCAGCAGTTACCGGGAGGGTACGGACACTGAAGCTTTCTTT.

This clonotype showed up just a few times. The chain carries TRBV7-2 and TRBJ2-7; a weak D match, TRBD2 (7 bases). The CDR3 consists of 14 residues. CDR1 and CDR2 from the germline V gene are SGHTA and FQGNSA. V was trimmed by 4 bases and J by 1 base, leaving 11 bases between them. In nucleotides, the CDR3 is TGTGCCAGCAGCTGGGGAGGGGGATCCTACGAGCAGTACTTC. Protein product: CASSWGGGSYEQYF. Full variable domain (outside the CDR3, taken from reference TRBV7-2 and TRBJ2-7): GAGVSQSPSNKVTEKGKDVELRCDPISGHTALYWYRQSLGQGLEFLIYFQGNSAPDKSGLPSDRFSAERTGGSVSTLTIQRTQQEDSAVYLCASSWGGGSYEQYFGPGTRLTVT.

The genes are TRBV12-3 or TRBV12-4 and TRBJ2-7; D possibly corresponds to TRBD2 (6 bases). The CDR3 sequence is 13 residues long. V lost 1 base, J lost 9 bases, and 13 bases lay in between. The CDR3 loop reads CASSLGTGVGQYV. In DNA, the CDR3 is TGTGCCAGCAGTTTAGGGACGGGGGTAGGGCAGTACGTC.

This clonotype has a handful of counts. The gene calls are TRBV5-1 and TRBJ2-3, with D unresolved. The V end was cut by 4 bases, the J end by 1 base, with 10 bases between. The CDR3 runs 14 residues. Germline V gives CDR1 SGHRS, CDR2 YFSETQ. CDR3 bases: TGCGCCAGCAGCGTGAGCTACCGCACAGATACGCAGTATTTT. Protein sequence: CASSVSYRTDTQYF.

This clonotype has just a few counts. V usage is TRBV7-9 and J usage is TRBJ1-6; maybe TRBD1 (6 bases). Germline values: CDR1 SEHNR, CDR2 FQNEAQ (reference sequence). V gave up 4 bases and J gave up 6 bases, with 7 bases separating them. The CDR3 length is 13 residues. This CDR3 is CASSWDINSPLHF. CDR3 bases: TGTGCCAGCAGCTGGGACATTAATTCACCCCTCCACTTT.

The rearrangement joins TRBV12-3 or TRBV12-4 to TRBJ2-1; 8 bases match TRBD2. Germline trimming cut 7 bases from V and 7 bases from J; bases unmatched to any gene: 6. The CDR3 is 13 residues long. The CDR3 is CASMGTRLNEQFF. CDR3 in DNA: TGTGCCAGCATGGGGACTAGGTTAAATGAGCAGTTCTTC.

This clonotype appeared a few times. The chain uses TRBV5-1 and TRBJ2-7; no firm D call. In germline, CDR1 is SGHRS, CDR2 YFSETQ. This CDR3 comprises 15 residues. V was pared by 1 base and J by 11 bases, with 22 bases between. CDR3 amino acids: CASSLTRAGALLKYF. DNA of the CDR3: TGCGCCAGCAGCTTGACTCGGGCAGGAGCGCTCCTAAAGTACTTC.

The chain links TRBV6-1 to TRBJ2-1; D ambiguous. The length of the CDR3 is 12 residues. Germline loops: CDR1 MNHNS, CDR2 SASEGT. Deletions cut 5 bases from V and 4 bases from J, with 6 bases between. The DNA of the CDR3 is TGTGCCAGCAGTCGCGTATACAATGAGCAGTTCTTC. Translation: CASSRVYNEQFF.

Many counts were recorded for this clonotype. This chain links TRBV27 with TRBJ2-3; D tentatively fits TRBD1 or TRBD2 (6 bases each). V lost 7 bases to trimming and J lost 8 bases, with 19 bases between them. Germline V gene sequence: CDR1 MNHEY, CDR2 SMNVEV (reference sequence). CDR3 length: 14 residues. The CDR3 is CASIDGGPLGTQYF. CDR3 nucleotide sequence: TGTGCCAGCATTGACGGGGGCCCACTCGGTACGCAGTATTTT.

The chain joins TRBV6-2 or TRBV6-3 to TRBJ2-7; TRBD1 aligns across 7 bases. Per germline, CDR1 MNHEY and CDR2 SVGEGT. The CDR3 runs 12 residues. The trim removed 6 bases at V and 7 bases at J, leaving 6 bases unmatched. As DNA, the CDR3 is TGTGCCAGCAGAGACAGGGCATGGGAGCAGTACTTC. This sequence encodes CASRDRAWEQYF.

There are a few counts of this clonotype. V and J are TRBV3-1 and TRBJ2-7; a weak D match, TRBD1 (6 bases). V was cut by 5 bases and J by 0 bases, with 11 bases left in between. This CDR3 contains 14 residues. CDR1 and CDR2 (germline): LGHDT, YNNKEL (reference sequence). The CDR3 sequence: CASSASGVSYEQYV. The CDR3 nucleotides read TGTGCCAGCAGCGCGTCAGGGGTCTCCTACGAGCAGTACGTC.

This clonotype appeared a few times. The V call is TRBV5-4, the J call TRBJ1-1; TRBD1 agrees at 8 bases. This CDR3 spans 16 amino acids. V lost 4 bases to trimming and J lost 4 bases; unmatched junction nucleotides: 12. Looked up from germline, CDR1 is SGHNT and CDR2 is YYREEE (reference sequence). The chain's CDR3 is CASSPKRTGIVTEAFF. The CDR3 region has the DNA TGTGCCAGCAGCCCCAAGAGGACAGGGATCGTCACTGAAGCTTTCTTT. Full variable domain (outside the CDR3, taken from reference TRBV5-4 and TRBJ1-1): ETGVTQSPTHLIKTRGQQVTLRCSSQSGHNTVSWYQQALGQGPQFIFQYYREEENGRGNFPPRFSGLQFPNYSSELNVNALELDDSALYLCASSPKRTGIVTEAFFGQGTRLTVV.

This clonotype was observed a handful of times. This chain links TRBV4-1 with TRBJ2-2; D is perhaps TRBD1 (6 bases). V was cut by 3 bases and J by 6 bases, with 14 bases left in between. The CDR3 runs 15 residues. Germline V CDR1 and CDR2: MGHRA, YSYEKL. Here the CDR3 reads CASSQVQGSAGELFF. The CDR3 coding sequence is TGCGCCAGCAGCCAGGTCCAGGGGTCGGCCGGGGAGCTGTTTTTT.